The rows below give T cell receptor beta chains drawn from one sample of a study of blood T cell repertoires in COVID-19. Produced via immunoSEQ multiplex PCR; TCRdb's table is partial and in-frame only. This table holds almost 90,000 clones, approximately 88% found once. Sequenced material: peripheral blood. The receptor set was obtained from a man older than 75 with acute or convalescent COVID-19. Each CDR3 is given with its conserved first and last residue. A D gene is named only where the DNA matches it firmly. Size values are once, few and many counts, or a class for expanded clones, and some rows have none.

TRBD2,NA,TRBJ2-1,TRBV6-4,CASSAGGTTYDEQFF,TGTGCCAGCAGCGCTGGGGGGACTACCTACGATGAGCAGTTCTTC
NA,NA,TRBJ1-4,TRBV4-3,CASSLGVGEKLFF,TGCGCCAGCAGCCTAGGGGTTGGAGAAAAACTGTTTTTT
NA,NA,TRBJ1-4,TRBV19,CASSIRGLVNEKLFF,TGTGCCAGTAGTATAAGAGGGTTGGTGAATGAAAAACTGTTTTTT
TRBD1,NA,TRBJ1-2,TRBV9,CASSPTGGSGYTF,TGTGCCAGCAGCCCCACAGGGGGCAGCGGCTACACCTTC
NA,once,TRBJ2-1,TRBV3-1/TRBV3-2,CASSQRDSEQFF,TGTGCCAGCAGCCAACGGGACTCTGAGCAGTTCTTC
NA,NA,TRBJ1-1,TRBV20-1,CSARTGTEAFF,TGCAGTGCTAGGACAGGAACTGAAGCTTTCTTT
NA,NA,TRBJ2-1,TRBV27,CASSFGLAEQFF,TGTGCCAGCAGTTTTGGGCTAGCGGAGCAGTTCTTC
TRBD2,NA,TRBJ2-1,TRBV18,CASSPGGSSYNEQFF,TGTGCCAGCTCACCAGGCGGGAGCTCCTACAATGAGCAGTTCTTC
TRBD1,NA,TRBJ2-3,TRBV28,CASSQGASTDTQYF,TGTGCCAGCAGCCAGGGGGCTAGCACAGATACGCAGTATTTT
TRBD1,NA,TRBJ1-2,TRBV5-8,CASSHRGPNYGYTF,TGTGCCAGCAGCCATAGGGGGCCTAACTATGGCTACACCTTC
TRBD1,NA,TRBJ1-4,TRBV5-5,CASRVTGGTNEKLFF,TGTGCCAGCAGGGTGACAGGGGGAACTAATGAAAAACTGTTTTTT
TRBD2,NA,TRBJ2-2,TRBV13,CASSLGLAGASTGELFF,TGTGCCAGCAGCTTAGGACTAGCGGGAGCCAGCACCGGGGAGCTGTTTTTT
NA,NA,TRBJ2-7,TRBV5-1,CASSLKGGLYEQYF,TGCGCCAGCAGCTTGAAAGGGGGTCTGTACGAGCAGTACTTC
NA,NA,TRBJ1-5,TRBV4-2,CASSQAGYSNQPQHF,TGTGCCAGCAGCCAAGCAGGCTACAGCAATCAGCCCCAGCATTTT
NA,NA,TRBJ2-5,TRBV24-1,CATSDPGVGETQYF,TGTGCCACCAGTGACCCCGGGGTCGGAGAGACCCAGTACTTC
TRBD2,NA,TRBJ2-5,TRBV7-2,CASSTGGARETQYF,TGTGCCAGCAGCACCGGGGGGGCCAGAGAGACCCAGTACTTC
TRBD1,NA,TRBJ1-1,TRBV6-1,CASSEWLGQGITEAFF,TGTGCCAGCAGTGAATGGTTAGGACAGGGTATAACTGAAGCTTTCTTT
TRBD2,NA,TRBJ2-1,TRBV6-2/TRBV6-3,CASSWPGTSGEGEQFF,TGTGCCAGCAGTTGGCCCGGGACTAGCGGGGAAGGCGAGCAGTTCTTC
NA,NA,TRBJ1-5,TRBV4-1,CASSQEMDGRWMRHF,TGCGCCAGCAGCCAAGAGATGGACGGGAGATGGATGAGGCATTTT
TRBD1,NA,TRBJ2-7,TRBV11-3,CASSRGQVTTYEQYF,TGTGCCAGCAGCCGCGGACAGGTTACGACCTACGAGCAGTACTTC
NA,NA,TRBJ1-1,TRBV6-6,CASSYSKGEAFF,TGTGCCAGCAGTTACTCGAAGGGGGAAGCTTTCTTT
TRBD1,NA,TRBJ2-2,TRBV11-2,CATRQGSVVGELFF,TGTGCCACCCGACAGGGGAGTGTGGTCGGGGAGCTGTTTTTT
NA,once,TRBJ1-1,TRBV19,CASTGQFTEAFF,TGTGCCAGTACTGGACAGTTCACTGAAGCTTTCTTT
NA,NA,TRBJ1-6,TRBV19,CASSIGKGVNSPLHF,TGTGCCAGTAGTATAGGGAAGGGGGTAAATTCACCCCTCCACTTT
NA,NA,TRBJ2-3,TRBV10-3,CAISGGNTQYF,TGTGCCATCAGTGGCGGGAATACGCAGTATTTT
TRBD1,NA,TRBJ2-5,TRBV5-1,CASSLAGTGDETQYF,TGCGCCAGCAGCTTGGCCGGGACAGGGGACGAGACCCAGTACTTC
NA,NA,TRBJ2-3,TRBV28,CASSSGQTPDTQYF,TGTGCCAGCAGTTCTGGACAGACTCCAGATACGCAGTATTTT
TRBD1,NA,TRBJ1-2,TRBV18,CASSPSTGGFYGYTF,TGTGCCAGCTCACCGTCGACAGGGGGCTTCTATGGCTACACCTTC
TRBD1,NA,TRBJ1-1,TRBV5-5,CASSLTGGNTEAFF,TGTGCCAGCAGCTTAACAGGGGGCAACACTGAAGCTTTCTTT
NA,NA,TRBJ2-5,TRBV5-1,CASSLGDYQETQYF,TGCGCCAGCAGCTTAGGAGATTACCAAGAGACCCAGTACTTC
TRBD1,NA,TRBJ2-7,TRBV18,CASSPPGRGQGGEQYF,TGTGCCAGCTCACCACCGGGCAGGGGGCAGGGGGGCGAGCAGTACTTC
NA,NA,TRBJ2-1,TRBV5-6,CASSFTPPRGNEQFF,TGTGCCAGCAGCTTTACCCCCCCCCGGGGCAATGAGCAGTTCTTC
NA,NA,TRBJ1-2,TRBV18,CASSPSRDTRYGYTF,TGTGCCAGCTCACCAAGTCGGGACACACGCTATGGCTACACCTTC
NA,once,TRBJ2-7,TRBV13,CASSQPGPGAVYEQYF,TGTGCCAGCAGCCAGCCGGGCCCTGGGGCGGTCTACGAGCAGTACTTC
NA,once,TRBJ2-2,TRBV19,CASKTANTGELFF,TGTGCCAGTAAAACAGCGAACACCGGGGAGCTGTTTTTT
TRBD2,NA,TRBJ2-2,TRBV10-3,CAISESGTSAGELFF,TGTGCCATCAGTGAGTCCGGGACTAGCGCCGGGGAGCTGTTTTTT
NA,NA,TRBJ2-4,TRBV6-6,CASSPQENIQYF,TGTGCCAGCAGCCCACAAGAAAACATTCAGTACTTC
TRBD2,NA,TRBJ2-1,TRBV7-2,CASSLRTGLAGAYNEQFF,TGTGCCAGCAGCTTACGGACTGGACTAGCGGGGGCCTACAATGAGCAGTTCTTC
TRBD2,NA,TRBJ2-3,TRBV4-3,CASSQEAGGGIRHTQYF,TGCGCCAGCAGCCAAGAGGCGGGGGGAGGTATCCGTCATACGCAGTATTTT
TRBD2,NA,TRBJ2-2,TRBV10-1,CASSARTSGELFF,TGCGCCAGCAGTGCCCGGACTAGCGGGGAGCTGTTTTTT
TRBD1,few,TRBJ1-2,TRBV19,CASSTEDRPAYGYTF,TGTGCCAGTAGTACGGAGGACAGGCCAGCCTATGGCTACACCTTC
TRBD1,NA,TRBJ1-1,TRBV7-6,CASSLGGDRVNTEAFF,TGTGCCAGCAGCTTAGGTGGGGACAGGGTGAACACTGAAGCTTTCTTT
NA,NA,TRBJ1-5,TRBV19,CASSIGEHQPQHF,TGTGCCAGTAGTATAGGGGAGCATCAGCCCCAGCATTTT
NA,NA,TRBJ1-2,TRBV10-2,CASSVTTVDGYTF,TGCGCCAGCAGTGTAACCACGGTGGATGGCTACACCTTC
TRBD1,NA,TRBJ2-5,TRBV7-9,CASSLYLDRGQETQYF,TGTGCCAGCAGCCTATACTTAGACAGGGGACAAGAGACCCAGTACTTC
NA,NA,TRBJ1-5,TRBV6-5,CASSYSGGGGNQPQHF,TGTGCCAGCAGTTACTCGGGGGGTGGGGGCAATCAGCCCCAGCATTTT
TRBD2,NA,TRBJ2-7,TRBV6-2/TRBV6-3,CASSYSGRGHEQYF,TGTGCCAGCAGCTATAGCGGGAGGGGGCACGAGCAGTACTTC
TRBD2,NA,TRBJ2-1,TRBV24-1,CATSSSGGPSYNEQFF,TGTGCCACCAGCTCCAGCGGGGGGCCCTCCTACAATGAGCAGTTCTTC
NA,NA,TRBJ2-5,TRBV20-1,CSASGGGGETQYF,TGCAGTGCTAGTGGGGGGGGCGGTGAGACCCAGTACTTC
TRBD1,NA,TRBJ2-7,TRBV7-7,CASSLGTASYEQYF,TGTGCTAGCAGCCTCGGGACAGCATCCTACGAGCAGTACTTC
TRBD1,once,TRBJ1-4,TRBV7-2,CASRSDRRDEKLFF,TGTGCCAGCAGATCGGACAGGAGGGATGAAAAACTGTTTTTT
TRBD1,few,TRBJ1-1,TRBV6-1,CASSAKGTGGNTEAFF,TGTGCCAGCAGTGCCAAGGGGACAGGGGGTAACACTGAAGCTTTCTTT
TRBD2,NA,TRBJ2-1,TRBV27,CASWIAGGLGNEQFF,TGTGCCAGCTGGATAGCGGGGGGTCTAGGCAATGAGCAGTTCTTC
NA,NA,TRBJ2-3,TRBV10-2,CASSETNALIF,TGCGCCAGCAGTGAGACCAACGCGTTGATTTTT
NA,few,TRBJ1-5,TRBV11-2,CATSSGPNSNQPQHF,TGTGCCACCTCGAGTGGGCCCAATAGCAATCAGCCCCAGCATTTT
TRBD1,NA,TRBJ1-2,TRBV5-4,CASSLTGGNYGYTF,TGTGCCAGCAGCTTGACAGGGGGCAACTATGGCTACACCTTC
TRBD1,NA,TRBJ1-3,TRBV27,CASGQGPPGNTIYF,TGTGCCAGCGGACAGGGTCCTCCTGGAAACACCATATATTTT
NA,NA,TRBJ2-5,TRBV7-2,CASSPRTVQETQYF,TGTGCCAGCAGCCCCCGGACAGTGCAAGAGACCCAGTACTTC
NA,NA,TRBJ1-5,TRBV10-1,CASSEGAVNQPQHF,TGCGCCAGCAGTGAGGGGGCTGTGAATCAGCCCCAGCATTTT